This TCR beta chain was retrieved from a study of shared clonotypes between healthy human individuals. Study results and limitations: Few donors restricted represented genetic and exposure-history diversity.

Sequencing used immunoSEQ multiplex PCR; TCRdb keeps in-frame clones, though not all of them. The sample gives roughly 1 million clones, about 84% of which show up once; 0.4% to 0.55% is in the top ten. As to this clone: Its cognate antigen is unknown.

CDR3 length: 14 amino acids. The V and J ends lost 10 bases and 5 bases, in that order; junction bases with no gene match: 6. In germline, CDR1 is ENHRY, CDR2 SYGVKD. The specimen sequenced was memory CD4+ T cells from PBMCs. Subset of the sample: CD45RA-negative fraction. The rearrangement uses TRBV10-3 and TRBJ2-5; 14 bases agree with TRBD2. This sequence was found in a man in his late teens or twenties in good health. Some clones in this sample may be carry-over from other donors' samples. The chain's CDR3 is CATGLAGVFETQYF. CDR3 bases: TGTGCCACGGGACTAGCGGGAGTTTTCGAGACCCAGTACTTC.